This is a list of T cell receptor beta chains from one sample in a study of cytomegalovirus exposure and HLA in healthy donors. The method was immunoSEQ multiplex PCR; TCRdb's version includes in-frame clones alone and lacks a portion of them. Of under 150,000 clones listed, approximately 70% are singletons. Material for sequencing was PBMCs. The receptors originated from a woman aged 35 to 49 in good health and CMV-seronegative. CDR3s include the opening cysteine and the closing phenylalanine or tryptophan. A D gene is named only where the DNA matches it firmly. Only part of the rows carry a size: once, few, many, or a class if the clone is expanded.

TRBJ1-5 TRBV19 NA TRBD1 CASSIGGTGDDQPQHF TGTGCCAGTAGTATAGGCGGGACAGGGGATGATCAGCCCCAGCATTTT
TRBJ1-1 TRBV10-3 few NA CAISETAGPGEAFF TGTGCCATCAGTGAGACAGCGGGCCCTGGAGAAGCTTTCTTT
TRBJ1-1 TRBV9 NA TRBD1 CASSVTTGGEAFF TGTGCCAGCAGCGTGACTACAGGGGGAGAAGCTTTCTTT
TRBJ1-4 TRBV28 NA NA CATMGAETFLNEKLFF TGTGCCACCATGGGGGCGGAAACTTTTTTAAATGAAAAACTGTTTTTT
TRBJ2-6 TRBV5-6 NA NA CASSLLGGSGANVLTF TGTGCCAGCAGCTTGCTGGGGGGCTCTGGGGCCAACGTCCTGACTTTC
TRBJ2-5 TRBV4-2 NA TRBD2 CASSQGGGRQETQYF TGTGCCAGCAGCCAAGGGGGGGGTCGCCAAGAGACCCAGTACTTC
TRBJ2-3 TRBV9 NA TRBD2 CASSVHQGGTTDTQYF TGTGCCAGCAGCGTCCACCAGGGAGGGACCACAGATACGCAGTATTTT
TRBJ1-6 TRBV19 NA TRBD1 CASSITGVDSPLHF TGTGCCAGTAGTATCACAGGGGTGGATTCACCCCTCCACTTT
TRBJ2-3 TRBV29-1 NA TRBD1 CSVAPGQSTDTQYF TGCAGCGTTGCCCCGGGACAGAGCACAGATACGCAGTATTTT
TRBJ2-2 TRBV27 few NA CASSPQIANTGELFF TGTGCCAGCAGTCCACAGATCGCGAACACCGGGGAGCTGTTTTTT
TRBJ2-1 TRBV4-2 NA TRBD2 CASSQLAGDQYNEQFF TGTGCCAGCAGCCAACTAGCGGGGGACCAATACAATGAGCAGTTCTTC
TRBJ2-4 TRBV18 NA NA CASSLEAKNIQYF TGTGCCAGCTCTCTCGAGGCCAAAAACATTCAGTACTTC
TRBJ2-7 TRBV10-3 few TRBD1 CAITRDRDDEQYF TGTGCCATCACCCGGGACAGGGATGACGAGCAGTACTTC
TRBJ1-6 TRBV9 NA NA CASSVDPYTDVSYNSPLHF TGTGCCAGCAGCGTAGACCCGTATACAGACGTCTCCTATAATTCACCCCTCCACTTT
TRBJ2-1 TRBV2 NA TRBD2 CASRPGLAGVHSYNEQFF TGTGCCAGCAGGCCGGGACTAGCGGGGGTCCACTCCTACAATGAGCAGTTCTTC
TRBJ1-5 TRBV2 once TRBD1 CASSRDRVHQPQHF TGTGCCAGCAGTCGGGACAGGGTGCATCAGCCCCAGCATTTT
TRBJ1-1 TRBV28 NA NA CASRTTGTTNTEAFF TGTGCCAGCAGAACAACAGGGACCACGAACACTGAAGCTTTCTTT
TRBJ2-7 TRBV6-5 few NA CASSYSVKATYEQYF TGTGCCAGCAGTTACTCAGTTAAAGCAACCTACGAGCAGTACTTC
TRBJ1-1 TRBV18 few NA CASSRGQQNTEAFF TGTGCCAGCTCACGGGGGCAGCAGAACACTGAAGCTTTCTTT
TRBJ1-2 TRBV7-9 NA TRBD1 CASSLPGQGNYGYTF TGTGCCAGCAGCTTACCGGGACAGGGTAACTATGGCTACACCTTC
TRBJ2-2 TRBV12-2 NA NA CASRVDRGQDTGELFF TGTGCAAGTCGCGTAGACAGGGGGCAAGACACCGGGGAGCTGTTTTTT
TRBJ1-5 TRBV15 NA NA CATSRDKGEGYQPQHF TGTGCCACCAGCAGAGATAAAGGGGAGGGGTATCAGCCCCAGCATTTT
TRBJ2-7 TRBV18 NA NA CASSPGRSSYEQYF TGTGCCAGCTCACCAGGCAGAAGCTCCTACGAGCAGTACTTC
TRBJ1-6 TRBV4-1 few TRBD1 CASNPWGTGDSPLHF TGCGCCAGCAACCCTTGGGGGACAGGGGATTCACCCCTCCACTTT
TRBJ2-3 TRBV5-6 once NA CASSTATDTQYF TGTGCCAGCAGCACAGCCACAGATACGCAGTATTTT
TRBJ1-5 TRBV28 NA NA CAINNRGNQPQHF TGTGCCATCAATAATCGGGGGAATCAGCCCCAGCATTTT
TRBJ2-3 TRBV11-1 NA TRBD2 CASNLNGGAKDTQYF TGTGCCAGCAACCTAAACGGGGGGGCAAAAGATACGCAGTATTTT
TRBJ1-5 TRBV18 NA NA CASSPGNQPQHF TGTGCCAGCTCACCCGGCAATCAGCCCCAGCATTTT
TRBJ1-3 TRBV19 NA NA CASSMGLSSGNTIYF TGTGCCAGTAGTATGGGACTTTCCTCTGGAAACACCATATATTTT
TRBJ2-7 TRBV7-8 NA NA CASSSRTDPYEQYF TGTGCCAGCAGCTCCCGGACAGACCCCTACGAGCAGTACTTC
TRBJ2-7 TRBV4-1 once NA CASSHGRDYEQYF TGCGCCAGCAGCCATGGACGGGATTACGAGCAGTACTTC
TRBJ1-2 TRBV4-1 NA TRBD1 CASSQDLGQFPGGYTF TGCGCCAGCAGCCAAGATCTGGGACAGTTCCCCGGAGGCTACACCTTC
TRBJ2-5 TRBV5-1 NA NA CASSPGQETQYF TGCGCCAGCAGCCCGGGCCAAGAGACCCAGTACTTC
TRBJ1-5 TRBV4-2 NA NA CASSQEGAYQPQHF TGTGCCAGCAGCCAAGAGGGAGCTTATCAGCCCCAGCATTTT
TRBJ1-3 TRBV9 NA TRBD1 CASSQGQGAGNTIYF TGTGCCAGCAGCCAAGGACAGGGGGCAGGAAACACCATATATTTT
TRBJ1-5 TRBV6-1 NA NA CASTSGLNQPQHF TGTGCCAGCACTAGTGGATTAAATCAGCCCCAGCATTTT
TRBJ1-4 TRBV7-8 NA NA CASSLDRARNEKLFF TGTGCCAGCAGCTTAGACAGGGCCCGTAATGAAAAACTGTTTTTT
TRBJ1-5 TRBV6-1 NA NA CASCLGGVDQPQHF TGTGCCAGCTGTCTTGGGGGGGTGGATCAGCCCCAGCATTTT
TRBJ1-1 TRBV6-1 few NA CASLYRGRDTEAFF TGTGCCAGCCTGTACCGGGGGAGGGATACTGAAGCTTTCTTT
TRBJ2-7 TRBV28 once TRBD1 CASSQSQGAYEQYF TGTGCCAGCAGTCAAAGCCAGGGGGCCTACGAGCAGTACTTC
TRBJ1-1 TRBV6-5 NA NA CASSYSREANTEAFF TGTGCCAGCAGTTACTCGAGGGAAGCGAACACTGAAGCTTTCTTT